This T cell receptor beta chain was captured in a study of cytomegalovirus exposure and HLA in healthy donors. Study overall: Of roughly 400 genotyped donors, approximately 80% clustered with self-reported Caucasian donors. Broader study findings: Sequencing likely produced, as an artifact, a cluster of highly shared sequence variants.

CDR1 is SEHNR, CDR2 FQNEAQ, per germline (reference sequence). Trimming shortened V by 3 bases and J by 0 bases, and 17 bases separated the two germline ends. The CDR3 extends over 18 amino acids. In the PCR, 60 Vbeta and 13 Jbeta primers were used. Original methodology: Later analysis identified some 88 million unique TCR beta chains, 9 million to 12 million shared. Profiled with immunoSEQ multiplex PCR; TCRdb holds only in-frame clones, not every one. V and J calls plus clone size are reproduced from that table; the DNA served to infer D and trimming. In the table there are 85,000 to 130,000 clones, around 82% of which are singletons. Regarding this clone: Its antigen is not identified.

The sample consisted of PBMCs. The chain is built from TRBV7-9 and TRBJ1-4; D gene ambiguous. The TCR sequence derives from a woman between 45 and 60 years old in good health and CMV-seropositive. The CDR3 reads CASSFSLSDSATNEKLFF. In DNA, the CDR3 is TGTGCCAGCAGCTTCTCCCTGTCCGACTCTGCAACTAATGAAAAACTGTTTTTT.